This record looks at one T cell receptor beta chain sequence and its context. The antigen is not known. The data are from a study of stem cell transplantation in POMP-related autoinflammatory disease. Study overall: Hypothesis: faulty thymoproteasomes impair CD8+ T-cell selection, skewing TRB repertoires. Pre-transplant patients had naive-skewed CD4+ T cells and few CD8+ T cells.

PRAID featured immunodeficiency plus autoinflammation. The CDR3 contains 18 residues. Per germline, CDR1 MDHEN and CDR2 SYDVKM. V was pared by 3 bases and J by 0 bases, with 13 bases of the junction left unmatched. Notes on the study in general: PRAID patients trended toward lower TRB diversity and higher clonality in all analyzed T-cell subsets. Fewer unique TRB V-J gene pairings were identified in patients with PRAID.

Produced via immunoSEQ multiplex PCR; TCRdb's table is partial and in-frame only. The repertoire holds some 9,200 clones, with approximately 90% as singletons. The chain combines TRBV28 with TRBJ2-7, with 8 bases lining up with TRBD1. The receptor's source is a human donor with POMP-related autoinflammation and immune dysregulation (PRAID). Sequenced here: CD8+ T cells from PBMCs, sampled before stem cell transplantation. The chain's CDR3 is CASSFTSPIGQGSYEQYF. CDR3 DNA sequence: TGTGCCAGCAGTTTCACCTCCCCCATCGGACAGGGCTCCTACGAGCAGTACTTC.